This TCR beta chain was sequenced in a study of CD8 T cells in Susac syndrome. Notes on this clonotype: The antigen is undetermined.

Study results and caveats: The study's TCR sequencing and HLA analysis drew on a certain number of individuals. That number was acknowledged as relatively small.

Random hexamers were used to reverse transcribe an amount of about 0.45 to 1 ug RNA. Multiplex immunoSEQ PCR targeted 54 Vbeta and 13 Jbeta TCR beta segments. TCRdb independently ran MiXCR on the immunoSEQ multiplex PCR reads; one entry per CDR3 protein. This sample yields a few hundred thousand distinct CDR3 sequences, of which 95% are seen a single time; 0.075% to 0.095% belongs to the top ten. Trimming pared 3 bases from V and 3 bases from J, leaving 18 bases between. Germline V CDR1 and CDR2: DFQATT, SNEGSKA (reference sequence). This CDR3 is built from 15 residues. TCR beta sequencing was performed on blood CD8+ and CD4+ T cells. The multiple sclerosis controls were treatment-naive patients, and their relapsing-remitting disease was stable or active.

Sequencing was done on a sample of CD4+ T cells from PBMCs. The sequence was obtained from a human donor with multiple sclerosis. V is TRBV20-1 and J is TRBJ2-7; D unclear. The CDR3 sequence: CSASSGSQKGYEQYF. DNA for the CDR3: TGCAGTGCTAGTTCGGGCAGTCAAAAAGGCTACGAGCAGTACTTC.